Each of the 5 T cell receptor beta chains below was sequenced from the same sample in a study of glioma-infiltrating T cells. TCR alpha and beta CDR3 regions were amplified from RNA using iRepertoire nested multiplex PCR. TCRdb re-called the multiplex PCR reads through MiXCR, storing one row per CDR3 protein. Of 100,000 to 150,000 distinct CDR3 sequences in the sample, about 23% were seen once. The sample comprised glioma tissue, nonneoplastic brain tissue, or PBMCs (not recorded which). The receptors originated from a human donor with low-grade glioma or glioblastoma, undergoing nonglioma brain surgery, or in good health (not recorded which).

This clonotype was recorded only once. The CDR3 does not close with the conserved phenylalanine or tryptophan, likely indicating a read error. The J gene is TRBJ2-1, the V gene TRBV7-2; 13 bases map to TRBD2. Germline trimming cut 5 bases from V and 7 bases from J; bases unmatched to any gene: 8. In germline, CDR1 is SGHTA, CDR2 FQGNSA. This CDR3 contains 16 residues. CDR3 DNA sequence: TGTGCCAGCAGCCCACGGACTAGCGGGAGTTCGAATGAGCAGTTCCTC. Protein sequence: CASSPRTSGSSNEQFL.

This clonotype was picked up a small number of times. The rearrangement links TRBV5-1 to TRBJ2-5, with D perhaps matching TRBD2 (6 bases). The CDR3 runs to 14 residues. CDR1 and CDR2 (germline): SGHRS, YFSETQ. The V and J ends lost 1 base and 6 bases respectively, with 13 bases between them. CDR3 loop: CASSLSGDPKTQYF. CDR3 coding DNA: TGCGCCAGCAGCTTGTCGGGGGATCCAAAGACCCAGTACTTC.

The genes are TRBV2 and TRBJ1-1, with 10 bases lining up with TRBD1. CDR3 size: 14 residues. Germline V gene lookup returns CDR1 SNHLY and CDR2 FYNNEI. Germline trimming cut 8 bases from V and 0 bases from J; bases unmatched to any gene: 3. The CDR3 DNA is TGTGCCAGCCGACAGGGGGCTGTGAACACTGAAGCTTTCTTT. It codes for CASRQGAVNTEAFF.

Many counts were recorded for this clonotype. The chain's CDR3 is CASSSLGWADTQYF. The CDR3 DNA sequence: TGTGCCAGCAGCTCCCTTGGGTGGGCAGATACGCAGTATTTT. The chain combines TRBV7-2 with TRBJ2-3; D is ambiguous. This CDR3 is 14 amino acids long. V was pared by 4 bases and J by 4 bases, with 12 bases between. The germline gives CDR1 SGHTA, CDR2 FQGNSA.

This clonotype was counted at least ten times. The chain couples TRBV2 to TRBJ1-1; the match to TRBD1 covers 7 bases. The germline gives CDR1 SNHLY, CDR2 FYNNEI. V lost 7 bases, J lost 6 bases, and 2 bases stayed unmatched. The length of the CDR3 is 11 residues. The CDR3 region is CASKGGPEAFF. The DNA for the CDR3 is TGTGCCAGCAAAGGGGGCCCTGAAGCTTTCTTT.